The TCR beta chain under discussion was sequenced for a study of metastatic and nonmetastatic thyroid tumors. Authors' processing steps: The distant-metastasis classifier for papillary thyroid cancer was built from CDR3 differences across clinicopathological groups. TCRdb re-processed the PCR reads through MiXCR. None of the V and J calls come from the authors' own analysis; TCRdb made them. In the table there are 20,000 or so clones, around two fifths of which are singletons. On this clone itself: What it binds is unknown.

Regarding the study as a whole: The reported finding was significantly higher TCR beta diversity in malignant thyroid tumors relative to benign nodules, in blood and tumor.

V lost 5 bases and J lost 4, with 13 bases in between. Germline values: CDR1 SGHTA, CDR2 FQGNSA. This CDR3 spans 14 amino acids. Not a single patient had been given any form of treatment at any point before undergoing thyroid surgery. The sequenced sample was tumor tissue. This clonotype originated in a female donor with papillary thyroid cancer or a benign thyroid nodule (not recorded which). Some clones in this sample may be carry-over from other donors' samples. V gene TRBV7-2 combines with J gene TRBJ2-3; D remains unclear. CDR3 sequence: CASSPPASPDTQYF. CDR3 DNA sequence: TGTGCCAGCAGCCCGCCCGCTAGTCCAGATACGCAGTATTTT.